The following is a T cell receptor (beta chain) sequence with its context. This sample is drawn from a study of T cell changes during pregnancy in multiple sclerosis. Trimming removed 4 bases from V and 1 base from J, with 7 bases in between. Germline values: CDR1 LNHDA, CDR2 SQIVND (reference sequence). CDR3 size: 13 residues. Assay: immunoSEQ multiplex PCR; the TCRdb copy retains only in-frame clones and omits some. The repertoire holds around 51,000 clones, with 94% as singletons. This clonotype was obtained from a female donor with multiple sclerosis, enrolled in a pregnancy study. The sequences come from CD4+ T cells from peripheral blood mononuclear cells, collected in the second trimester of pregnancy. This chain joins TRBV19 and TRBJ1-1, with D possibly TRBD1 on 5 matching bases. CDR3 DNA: TGTGCCAGTAGTAAGGGGCGGAACACTGAAGCTTTCTTT. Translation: CASSKGRNTEAFF.